This TCR beta chain was captured in a study of T cells in Graves' hyperthyroidism and ophthalmopathy. Study conclusions and caveats: Blood also held most thyroid clonotypes expanded beyond 0.001. Progression to ophthalmopathy was predicted a median of roughly 6.5 months early. Separating ophthalmopathy from stable hyperthyroidism was achieved by a 13 V-J model.

There were TCR beta CDR3 regions amplified from RNA transcripts. With the HTBI primer set, the TCR CDR3 went through a first round of RT-PCR. TCRdb used MiXCR to reprocess the multiplex PCR reads, holding one entry per CDR3 protein. The table includes almost 600,000 distinct CDR3 sequences, around 42% detected once. Concerning this clonotype: Its antigen remains unidentified.

The CDR3 covers 13 residues. The V end was cut by 7 bases, the J end by 4 bases, with 16 bases between. Germline loops: CDR1 DFQATT, CDR2 SNEGSKA (reference sequence). Patients counted as stable if ophthalmopathy did not develop within 18 months. Sequencing used peripheral blood or thyroid tissue (not recorded which). This receptor was identified in a woman between 18 and 29 years old with Graves' hyperthyroidism. This chain uses TRBV20-1 with TRBJ1-1, with D possibly matching TRBD1 (6 bases). CDR3 loop: CSVPGKGGTEAFF. The CDR3 bases are TGCAGTGTCCCAGGGAAGGGGGGCACTGAAGCTTTCTTT.